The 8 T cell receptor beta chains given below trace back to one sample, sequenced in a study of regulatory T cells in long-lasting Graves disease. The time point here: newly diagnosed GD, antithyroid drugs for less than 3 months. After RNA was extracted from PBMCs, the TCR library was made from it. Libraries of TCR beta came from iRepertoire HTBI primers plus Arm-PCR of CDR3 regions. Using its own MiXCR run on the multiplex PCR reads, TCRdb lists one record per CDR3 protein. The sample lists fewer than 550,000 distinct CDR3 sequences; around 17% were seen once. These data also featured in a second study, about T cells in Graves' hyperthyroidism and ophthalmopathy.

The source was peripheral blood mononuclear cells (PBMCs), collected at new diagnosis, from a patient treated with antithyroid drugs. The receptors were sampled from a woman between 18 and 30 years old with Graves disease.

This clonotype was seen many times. CDR3 residues: CATSDGDWGPYEQYF. The CDR3 DNA reads as TGTGCCACCAGTGATGGAGATTGGGGTCCTTACGAGCAGTACTTC. The chain links TRBV24-1 to TRBJ2-7; D uncertain. The CDR3 length is 15 residues. The germline gives CDR1 KGHDR, CDR2 SFDVKD. V dropped 3 bases and J dropped 4 bases, with 15 bases sitting between them.

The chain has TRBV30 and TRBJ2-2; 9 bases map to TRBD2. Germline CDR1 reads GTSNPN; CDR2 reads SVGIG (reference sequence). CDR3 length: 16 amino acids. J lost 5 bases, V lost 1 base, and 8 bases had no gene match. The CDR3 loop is CAWSAQLAGRTGELFF. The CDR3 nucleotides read TGTGCCTGGAGTGCCCAGCTAGCGGGACGGACCGGGGAGCTGTTTTTT. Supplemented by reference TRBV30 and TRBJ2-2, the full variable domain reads SQTIHQWPATLVQPVGSPLSLECTVEGTSNPNLYWYRQAAGRGLQLLFYSVGIGQISSEVPQNLSASRPQDRQFILSSKKLLLSDSGFYLCAWSAQLAGRTGELFFGEGSRLTVL.

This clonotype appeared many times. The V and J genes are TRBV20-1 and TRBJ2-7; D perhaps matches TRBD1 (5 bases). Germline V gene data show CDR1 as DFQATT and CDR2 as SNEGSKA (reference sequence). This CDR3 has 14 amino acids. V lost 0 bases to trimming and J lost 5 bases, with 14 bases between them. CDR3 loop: CSARDPARVHEQYF. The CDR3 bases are TGCAGTGCTAGAGATCCGGCCAGGGTCCACGAGCAGTACTTC.

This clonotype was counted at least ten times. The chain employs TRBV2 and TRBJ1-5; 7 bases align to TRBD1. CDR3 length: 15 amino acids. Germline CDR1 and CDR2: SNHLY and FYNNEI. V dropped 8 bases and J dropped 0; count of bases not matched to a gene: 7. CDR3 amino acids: CASARDSYSNQPQHF. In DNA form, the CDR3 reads TGTGCCAGCGCCCGGGACAGTTATAGCAATCAGCCCCAGCATTTT.

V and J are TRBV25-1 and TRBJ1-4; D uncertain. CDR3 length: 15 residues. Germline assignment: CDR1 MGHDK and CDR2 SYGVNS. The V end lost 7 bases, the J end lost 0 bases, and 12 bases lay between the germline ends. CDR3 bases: TGTGCCAGCACCGAGATCGGCCCAACTAATGAAAAACTGTTTTTT. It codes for CASTEIGPTNEKLFF.

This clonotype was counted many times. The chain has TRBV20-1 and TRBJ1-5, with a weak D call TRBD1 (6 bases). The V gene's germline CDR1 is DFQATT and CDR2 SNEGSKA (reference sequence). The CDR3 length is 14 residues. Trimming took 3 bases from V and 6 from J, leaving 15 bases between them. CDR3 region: CSASTGFSVQPQHF. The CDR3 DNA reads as TGCAGTGCTAGCACAGGGTTCTCGGTTCAGCCCCAGCATTTT.

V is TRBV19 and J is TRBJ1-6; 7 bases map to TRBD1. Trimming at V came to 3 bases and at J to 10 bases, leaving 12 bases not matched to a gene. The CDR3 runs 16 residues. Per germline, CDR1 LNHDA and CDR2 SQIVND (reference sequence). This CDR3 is CASSIRTGPPASPLHF. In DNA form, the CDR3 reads TGTGCCAGTAGTATCCGGACAGGCCCACCAGCGTCACCCCTCCACTTT. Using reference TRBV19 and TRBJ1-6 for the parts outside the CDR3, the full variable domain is DGGITQSPKYLFRKEGQNVTLSCEQNLNHDAMYWYRQDPGQGLRLIYYSQIVNDFQKGDIAEGYSVSREKKESFPLTVTSAQKNPTAFYLCASSIRTGPPASPLHFGNGTRLTVT.

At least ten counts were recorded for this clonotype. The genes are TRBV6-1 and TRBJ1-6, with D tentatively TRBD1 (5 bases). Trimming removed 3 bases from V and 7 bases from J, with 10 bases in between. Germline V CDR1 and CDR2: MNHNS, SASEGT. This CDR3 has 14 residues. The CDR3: CASSEGPPNSPLHF. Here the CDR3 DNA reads TGTGCCAGCAGTGAGGGACCACCAAATTCACCCCTCCACTTT.